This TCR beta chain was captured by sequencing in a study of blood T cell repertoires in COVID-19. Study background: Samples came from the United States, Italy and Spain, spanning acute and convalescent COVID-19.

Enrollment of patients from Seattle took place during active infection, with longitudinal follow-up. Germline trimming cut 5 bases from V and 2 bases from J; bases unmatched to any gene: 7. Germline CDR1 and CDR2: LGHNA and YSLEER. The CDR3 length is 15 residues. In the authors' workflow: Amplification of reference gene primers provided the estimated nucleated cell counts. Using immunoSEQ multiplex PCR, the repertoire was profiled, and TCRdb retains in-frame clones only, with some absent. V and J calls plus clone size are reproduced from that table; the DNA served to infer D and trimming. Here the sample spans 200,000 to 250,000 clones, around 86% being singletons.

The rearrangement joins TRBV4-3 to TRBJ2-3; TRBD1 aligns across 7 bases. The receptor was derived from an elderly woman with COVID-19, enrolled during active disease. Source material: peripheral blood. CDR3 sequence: CASSYSGQYTDTQYF. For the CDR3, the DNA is TGCGCCAGCAGCTATTCGGGACAGTACACAGATACGCAGTATTTT.